This TCR beta chain was sequenced in a study of human T cells and chemical hapten exposure. This clonotype was counted ten times or more. The antigen remains unidentified. This CDR3 spans 11 amino acids. Germline assignment: CDR1 SNHLY and CDR2 FYNNEI. The V end was cut by 2 bases, the J end by 3 bases, with 2 bases between. Total RNA was isolated from unfractionated whole blood. Using its own MiXCR run on the 5' RACE reads, TCRdb lists one record per CDR3 protein. The sample has some 150,000 distinct CDR3 sequences; around 4% are singletons. Whole-study results and caveats: After DPC sensitization, TCRs above 1 in 1000 frequency showed no change.

The sequence came from a female donor in good health. The rearrangement uses TRBV2 and TRBJ2-7; D gene ambiguous. For the CDR3, the DNA is TGTGCCAGCAGTGAATACTACGAGCAGTACTTC. The encoded protein is CASSEYYEQYF.